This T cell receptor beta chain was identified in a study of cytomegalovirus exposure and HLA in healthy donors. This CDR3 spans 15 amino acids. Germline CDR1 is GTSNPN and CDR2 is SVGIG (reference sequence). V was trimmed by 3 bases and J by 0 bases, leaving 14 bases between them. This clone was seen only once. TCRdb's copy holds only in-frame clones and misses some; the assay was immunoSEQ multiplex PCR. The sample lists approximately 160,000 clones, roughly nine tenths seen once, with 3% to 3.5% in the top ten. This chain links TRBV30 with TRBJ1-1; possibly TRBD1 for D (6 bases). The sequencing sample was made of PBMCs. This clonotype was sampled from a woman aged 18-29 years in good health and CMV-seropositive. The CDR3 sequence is CAWRGGRGMNTEAFF. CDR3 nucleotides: TGTGCCTGGAGGGGCGGCAGGGGCATGAACACTGAAGCTTTCTTT.